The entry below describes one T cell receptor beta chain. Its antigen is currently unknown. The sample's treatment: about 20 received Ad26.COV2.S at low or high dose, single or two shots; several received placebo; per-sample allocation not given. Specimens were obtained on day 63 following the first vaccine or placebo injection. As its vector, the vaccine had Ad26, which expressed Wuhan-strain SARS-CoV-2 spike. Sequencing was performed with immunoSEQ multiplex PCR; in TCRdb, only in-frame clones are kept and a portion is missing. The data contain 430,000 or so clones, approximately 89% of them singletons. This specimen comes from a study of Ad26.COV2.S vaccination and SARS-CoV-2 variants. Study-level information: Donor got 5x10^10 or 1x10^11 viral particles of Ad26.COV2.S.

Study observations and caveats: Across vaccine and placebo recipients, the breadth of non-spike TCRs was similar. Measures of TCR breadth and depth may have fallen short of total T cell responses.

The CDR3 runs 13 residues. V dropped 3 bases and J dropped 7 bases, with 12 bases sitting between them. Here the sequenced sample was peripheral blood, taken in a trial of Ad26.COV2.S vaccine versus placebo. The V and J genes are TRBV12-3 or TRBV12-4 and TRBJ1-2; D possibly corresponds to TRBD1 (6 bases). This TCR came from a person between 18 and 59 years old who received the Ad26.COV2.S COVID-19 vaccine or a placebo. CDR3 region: CASSLLRGAGYTF. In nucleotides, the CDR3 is TGTGCCAGCAGTTTGCTTAGGGGGGCTGGCTACACCTTC.